A single sample is the source of the 8 T cell receptor beta chains below, sequenced in a study of blood T cell repertoires in COVID-19. Assay used: immunoSEQ multiplex PCR; TCRdb lists only in-frame clones, some missing. The sample lists almost 350,000 clones, around nine tenths occurring once. The sequenced sample consisted of PBMCs or T cells enriched from blood (not recorded which). The receptors were sampled from a woman aged 25 to 39 who had been exposed to COVID-19.

This clone was seen only a few times. V and J are TRBV11-2 and TRBJ2-7, with TRBD2 as a possible D gene (6 bases). The CDR3 consists of 15 residues. From germline, CDR1 is SGHAT and CDR2 FQNNGV. V gave up 2 bases and J gave up 1 base, with 12 bases separating them. The CDR3 reads CASSLSADYSYEQYF. DNA for the CDR3: TGTGCCAGCAGCTTATCAGCGGACTATTCCTACGAGCAGTACTTC.

The chain links TRBV27 to TRBJ1-5; 8 bases agree with TRBD1. The CDR3 consists of 15 residues. Germline V gene data show CDR1 as MNHEY and CDR2 as SMNVEV (reference sequence). The ends lost 6 bases at V and 2 bases at J; junction bases unmatched: 6. CDR3 DNA sequence: TGTGCCAGCAGCCTTACACAGGGGGGCAATCAGCCCCAGCATTTT. Translating it yields CASSLTQGGNQPQHF.

The J gene is TRBJ1-4, the V gene TRBV11-3; D unresolved. CDR3 size: 13 residues. Trimming stripped 8 bases from V and 4 bases from J, with 11 bases between. The germline gives CDR1 SGHNT, CDR2 YENEEA. The CDR3 spells CASAQLLNEKLFF. CDR3 coding DNA: TGTGCCAGCGCACAGTTACTTAATGAAAAACTGTTTTTT.

CDR3 bases: TGTGCCAGCAGCCCGGCGCGGGAGGGCCGCTATGAGCAGTTCTTC. Its protein is CASSPAREGRYEQFF. The J gene is TRBJ2-1, the V gene TRBV7-3, with 9 bases that match TRBD2. With V trimmed by 5 bases and J by 8 bases, 10 bases remained unmatched. This CDR3 region has 15 residues. The germline gives CDR1 SGHTA, CDR2 FQGTGA.

This clone was recorded only once. V is TRBV2 and J is TRBJ2-5, with 11 bases identical to TRBD2. The CDR3 is 20 amino acids. V gave up 7 bases and J gave up 3 bases; unmatched junction bases: 22. CDR1 is SNHLY and CDR2 is FYNNEI in the germline V gene. This CDR3 is CASKAAEVGGLSGREETQYF. For the CDR3, the DNA is TGTGCCAGCAAGGCTGCGGAGGTTGGGGGTCTTAGCGGGAGGGAAGAGACCCAGTACTTC.

The chain uses TRBV12-5 and TRBJ2-3; 9 bases match TRBD2. Germline-derived CDR1 and CDR2 are LGHNT and FRNRAP. Trimming cost V 4 bases and J 2 bases; bases outside gene matches: 7. The CDR3 loop spans 16 amino acids. In DNA, the CDR3 is TGTGCTAGTGGTTCAACAGCGGGAGGCCTCACAGATACGCAGTATTTT. Translated: CASGSTAGGLTDTQYF.

The DNA of the CDR3 is TGCGCCAGCAGCTTGGACAGAAGCAGGACCGGGGAGCTGTTTTTT. This codes for CASSLDRSRTGELFF. The chain uses TRBV5-1 and TRBJ2-2; D ambiguous. Germline lookup yields CDR1 SGHRS and CDR2 YFSETQ. V lost 0 bases and J lost 5, with 11 bases in between. This CDR3 has 15 amino acids.

This clone was found a few times. The identical CDR3 is also encoded by other nucleotide sequences in the sample. The V and J genes are TRBV28 and TRBJ2-3; a weak D match, TRBD1 (5 bases). This CDR3 is built from 17 residues. Germline V gene sequence: CDR1 MDHEN, CDR2 SYDVKM. Trimming left V 8 bases short and J 4 bases short, with 25 bases between. The DNA for the CDR3 is TGTGCCAGCTCGGGCCCTCACGTGGGGCTAAACTCAGATACGCAGTATTTT. Translated: CASSGPHVGLNSDTQYF.